The source of this T cell receptor (beta chain) is a study of CDR3 diversity in severe acne. A single record per CDR3 protein comes from TCRdb applying MiXCR to the PCR reads. Altogether about 85,000 distinct CDR3 sequences are present, about 48% being singletons, with the ten largest covering around 9.1%. V dropped 5 bases and J dropped 8 bases, with 17 bases sitting between them. This CDR3 spans 14 amino acids. Germline-derived CDR1 and CDR2 are MGHDK and SYGVNS. The TCR sequence derives from a male donor in good health, serving as a control. Input material: blood. The genes are TRBV25-1 and TRBJ2-3; D is ambiguous. The CDR3 loop reads CASSIAGPIGTQYF. CDR3 DNA sequence: TGTGCCAGCAGTATCGCCGGGCCGATCGGTACGCAGTATTTT. Combining the CDR3 with reference TRBV25-1 and TRBJ2-3 gives the whole variable domain EADIYQTPRYLVIGTGKKITLECSQTMGHDKMYWYQQDPGMELHLIHYSYGVNSTEKGDLSSESTVSRIRTEHFPLTLESARPSHTSQYLCASSIAGPIGTQYFGPGTRLTVL.